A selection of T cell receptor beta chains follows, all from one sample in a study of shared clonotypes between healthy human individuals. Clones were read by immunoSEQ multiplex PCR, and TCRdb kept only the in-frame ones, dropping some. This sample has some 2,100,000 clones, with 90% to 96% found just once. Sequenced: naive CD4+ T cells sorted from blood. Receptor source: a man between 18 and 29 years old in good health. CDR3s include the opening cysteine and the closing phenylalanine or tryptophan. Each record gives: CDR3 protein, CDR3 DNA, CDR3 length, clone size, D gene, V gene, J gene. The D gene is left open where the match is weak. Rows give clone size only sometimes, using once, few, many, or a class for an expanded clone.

cdr3_aa: CSAGDLVSQHF; cdr3_nt: TGCAGTGCGGGAGACTTGGTTTCCCAGCATTTT; cdr3_length: 11; clone_size: -; d_call: -; v_call: TRBV20-1; j_call: TRBJ1-5
cdr3_aa: CASSYSDRLQETQYF; cdr3_nt: TGTGCCAGCAGTTACTCGGACAGATTACAAGAGACCCAGTACTTC; cdr3_length: 15; clone_size: -; d_call: -; v_call: TRBV6-6; j_call: TRBJ2-5
cdr3_aa: CASSERLAGRNEQYF; cdr3_nt: TGTGCCAGCAGCGAGCGACTAGCGGGGAGGAACGAGCAGTACTTC; cdr3_length: 15; clone_size: -; d_call: TRBD2; v_call: TRBV11-1; j_call: TRBJ2-7
cdr3_aa: CASSEMAGLLHEQFF; cdr3_nt: TGTGCCAGCAGTGAAATGGCGGGACTTCTCCATGAGCAGTTCTTC; cdr3_length: 15; clone_size: -; d_call: -; v_call: TRBV2; j_call: TRBJ2-1
cdr3_aa: CASSQDRGRDEAFF; cdr3_nt: TGTGCCAGCAGCCAAGATCGAGGTCGGGATGAAGCTTTCTTT; cdr3_length: 14; clone_size: -; d_call: -; v_call: TRBV14; j_call: TRBJ1-1
cdr3_aa: CAISESWQGIGYGYTF; cdr3_nt: TGTGCCATCAGTGAGTCATGGCAGGGCATCGGCTATGGCTACACCTTC; cdr3_length: 16; clone_size: -; d_call: -; v_call: TRBV10-3; j_call: TRBJ1-2
cdr3_aa: CASSAGGLGYTF; cdr3_nt: TGTGCCAGCAGTGCAGGGGGCCTTGGCTACACCTTC; cdr3_length: 12; clone_size: -; d_call: TRBD1; v_call: TRBV6-1; j_call: TRBJ1-2
cdr3_aa: CASSQVPTVSNEKLFF; cdr3_nt: TGCGCCAGCAGCCAAGTCCCAACGGTTTCTAATGAAAAACTGTTTTTT; cdr3_length: 16; clone_size: -; d_call: -; v_call: TRBV4-1; j_call: TRBJ1-4
cdr3_aa: CASSLLRTGQETQYF; cdr3_nt: TGTGCCAGCAGCTTACTCAGGACGGGCCAAGAGACCCAGTACTTC; cdr3_length: 15; clone_size: -; d_call: -; v_call: TRBV7-9; j_call: TRBJ2-5
cdr3_aa: CASTIGGGRAKNIQYF; cdr3_nt: TGTGCCAGCACCATAGGGGGAGGCAGAGCCAAAAACATTCAGTACTTC; cdr3_length: 16; clone_size: -; d_call: -; v_call: TRBV28; j_call: TRBJ2-4
cdr3_aa: CSVEDTYPPYEQYF; cdr3_nt: TGCAGCGTCGAGGACACATATCCTCCCTACGAGCAGTACTTC; cdr3_length: 14; clone_size: -; d_call: -; v_call: TRBV29-1; j_call: TRBJ2-7
cdr3_aa: CASIISGAVAEAFF; cdr3_nt: TGTGCCAGCATTATTTCCGGGGCCGTAGCTGAAGCTTTCTTT; cdr3_length: 14; clone_size: -; d_call: -; v_call: TRBV6-1; j_call: TRBJ1-1
cdr3_aa: CASSGQGVTNEKLFF; cdr3_nt: TGTGCCAGCAGTGGGCAAGGGGTAACTAATGAAAAACTGTTTTTT; cdr3_length: 15; clone_size: -; d_call: -; v_call: TRBV2; j_call: TRBJ1-4
cdr3_aa: CASSLSGGLAFNEQFF; cdr3_nt: TGCGCCAGCAGCTTATCGGGGGGACTAGCGTTCAATGAGCAGTTCTTC; cdr3_length: 16; clone_size: -; d_call: TRBD2; v_call: TRBV5-1; j_call: TRBJ2-1
cdr3_aa: CASSGQGSYNSPLHF; cdr3_nt: TGTGCCAGCAGCGGACAGGGGTCCTATAATTCACCCCTCCACTTT; cdr3_length: 15; clone_size: -; d_call: TRBD1; v_call: TRBV9; j_call: TRBJ1-6
cdr3_aa: CASSEGPDTQYF; cdr3_nt: TGTGCCAGCAGTGAAGGGCCAGATACGCAGTATTTT; cdr3_length: 12; clone_size: once; d_call: -; v_call: TRBV6-1; j_call: TRBJ2-3
cdr3_aa: CASSPTGTSSYNEQFF; cdr3_nt: TGTGCCAGCAGCCCGACAGGGACGAGCTCCTACAATGAGCAGTTCTTC; cdr3_length: 16; clone_size: -; d_call: TRBD1; v_call: TRBV7-2; j_call: TRBJ2-1
cdr3_aa: CASTPGPSGEQFF; cdr3_nt: TGTGCCAGCACCCCGGGCCCTTCGGGTGAGCAGTTCTTC; cdr3_length: 13; clone_size: -; d_call: -; v_call: TRBV6-1; j_call: TRBJ2-1
cdr3_aa: CASSIGQTNSPLHF; cdr3_nt: TGTGCCAGTAGTATCGGGCAGACCAATTCACCCCTCCACTTT; cdr3_length: 14; clone_size: -; d_call: -; v_call: TRBV19; j_call: TRBJ1-6
cdr3_aa: CASSLLKTTDTQYF; cdr3_nt: TGTGCCAGCAGCTTACTAAAGACCACAGATACGCAGTATTTT; cdr3_length: 14; clone_size: -; d_call: -; v_call: TRBV7-2; j_call: TRBJ2-3
cdr3_aa: CASRDQGGYEQYF; cdr3_nt: TGTGCCAGCAGGGACCAGGGAGGATACGAGCAGTACTTC; cdr3_length: 13; clone_size: -; d_call: -; v_call: TRBV5-4; j_call: TRBJ2-7
cdr3_aa: CASSHGSGGSSFKSSYNEQFF; cdr3_nt: TGCGCCAGCAGCCATGGTAGCGGGGGGTCCTCATTCAAAAGCTCCTACAATGAGCAGTTCTTC; cdr3_length: 21; clone_size: -; d_call: TRBD2; v_call: TRBV4-1; j_call: TRBJ2-1
cdr3_aa: CASTRTSGGHQETQYF; cdr3_nt: TGTGCCAGCACCAGGACTAGCGGGGGGCACCAAGAGACCCAGTACTTC; cdr3_length: 16; clone_size: -; d_call: TRBD2; v_call: TRBV6-4; j_call: TRBJ2-5
cdr3_aa: CASSPDRGYEQYF; cdr3_nt: TGTGCCAGCAGCCCGGACAGGGGCTACGAGCAGTACTTC; cdr3_length: 13; clone_size: -; d_call: TRBD1; v_call: TRBV7-2; j_call: TRBJ2-7
cdr3_aa: CASSLAGGVNEKLFF; cdr3_nt: TGTGCCAGCAGCTTGGCCGGGGGGGTCAATGAAAAACTGTTTTTT; cdr3_length: 15; clone_size: -; d_call: -; v_call: TRBV5-6; j_call: TRBJ1-4
cdr3_aa: CASSPRSRNGANVLTF; cdr3_nt: TGCGCCAGCAGCCCGAGGTCTAGGAACGGGGCCAACGTCCTGACTTTC; cdr3_length: 16; clone_size: once; d_call: -; v_call: TRBV4-1; j_call: TRBJ2-6
cdr3_aa: CASTWDRQETQYF; cdr3_nt: TGTGCCAGCACCTGGGACAGACAAGAGACCCAGTACTTC; cdr3_length: 13; clone_size: -; d_call: TRBD1; v_call: TRBV5-4; j_call: TRBJ2-5
cdr3_aa: CASSGDMNTEAFF; cdr3_nt: TGTGCCAGCTCGGGCGACATGAACACTGAAGCTTTCTTT; cdr3_length: 13; clone_size: -; d_call: -; v_call: TRBV2; j_call: TRBJ1-1
cdr3_aa: CASSLGQGWTYEQYF; cdr3_nt: TGTGCCAGCAGCCTAGGCCAGGGATGGACCTACGAGCAGTACTTC; cdr3_length: 15; clone_size: -; d_call: -; v_call: TRBV5-5; j_call: TRBJ2-7
cdr3_aa: CASSPDRGSNSPLHF; cdr3_nt: TGTGCCAGCAGCCCGGACAGGGGTAGTAATTCACCCCTCCACTTT; cdr3_length: 15; clone_size: -; d_call: TRBD1; v_call: TRBV5-6; j_call: TRBJ1-6
cdr3_aa: CASSPTGTVNTGELFF; cdr3_nt: TGTGCCAGCAGTCCAACCGGGACAGTGAACACCGGGGAGCTGTTTTTT; cdr3_length: 16; clone_size: -; d_call: TRBD1; v_call: TRBV27; j_call: TRBJ2-2
cdr3_aa: CASSGGREQPQHF; cdr3_nt: TGTGCCAGTAGTGGGGGGCGTGAGCAGCCCCAGCATTTT; cdr3_length: 13; clone_size: -; d_call: -; v_call: TRBV19; j_call: TRBJ1-5
cdr3_aa: CASSAGQRIVEPQHF; cdr3_nt: TGTGCCAGCAGTGCAGGACAACGGATAGTTGAGCCCCAGCATTTT; cdr3_length: 15; clone_size: -; d_call: -; v_call: TRBV2; j_call: TRBJ1-5
cdr3_aa: CASSYSGLATQETQYF; cdr3_nt: TGTGCCAGCAGTTACTCGGGACTAGCGACGCAAGAGACCCAGTACTTC; cdr3_length: 16; clone_size: -; d_call: TRBD2; v_call: TRBV6-5; j_call: TRBJ2-5
cdr3_aa: CASRLSTGGYEQFF; cdr3_nt: TGTGCCAGCAGGCTTTCTACAGGGGGGTATGAGCAGTTCTTC; cdr3_length: 14; clone_size: -; d_call: TRBD1; v_call: TRBV7-2; j_call: TRBJ2-1
cdr3_aa: CASTGLTSTDTQYF; cdr3_nt: TGCGCCAGCACGGGACTGACTAGCACAGATACGCAGTATTTT; cdr3_length: 14; clone_size: -; d_call: -; v_call: TRBV5-1; j_call: TRBJ2-3
cdr3_aa: CAWSVRIPAYGYTF; cdr3_nt: TGTGCCTGGAGTGTACGTATACCCGCATATGGCTACACCTTC; cdr3_length: 14; clone_size: -; d_call: -; v_call: TRBV30; j_call: TRBJ1-2
cdr3_aa: CAHGGGPLSYEQYF; cdr3_nt: TGTGCCCATGGTGGGGGCCCCCTTAGTTACGAGCAGTACTTC; cdr3_length: 14; clone_size: -; d_call: -; v_call: TRBV10-3; j_call: TRBJ2-7
cdr3_aa: CASSAVNYGYTF; cdr3_nt: TGTGCCAGCAGCGCGGTTAACTATGGCTACACCTTC; cdr3_length: 12; clone_size: -; d_call: -; v_call: TRBV5-5; j_call: TRBJ1-2
cdr3_aa: CASSNGGNTGELFF; cdr3_nt: TGTGCCAGTAGTAACGGGGGGAACACCGGGGAGCTGTTTTTT; cdr3_length: 14; clone_size: -; d_call: -; v_call: TRBV19; j_call: TRBJ2-2
cdr3_aa: CASSSRGENTEAFF; cdr3_nt: TGCGCCAGCAGCTCTCGGGGGGAGAACACTGAAGCTTTCTTT; cdr3_length: 14; clone_size: once; d_call: -; v_call: TRBV5-1; j_call: TRBJ1-1
cdr3_aa: CASSPRGETYEQYF; cdr3_nt: TGTGCCAGCAGCCCCCGGGGCGAAACCTACGAGCAGTACTTC; cdr3_length: 14; clone_size: once; d_call: -; v_call: TRBV5-6; j_call: TRBJ2-7
cdr3_aa: CASSGGQWANTIYF; cdr3_nt: TGTGCCAGCAGTGGGGGACAGTGGGCCAACACCATATATTTT; cdr3_length: 14; clone_size: -; d_call: TRBD1; v_call: TRBV6-1; j_call: TRBJ1-3
cdr3_aa: CASSLQGAGGAVNEQFF; cdr3_nt: TGTGCCAGCAGCTTACAAGGAGCGGGAGGTGCCGTAAATGAGCAGTTCTTC; cdr3_length: 17; clone_size: once; d_call: TRBD2; v_call: TRBV7-6; j_call: TRBJ2-1
cdr3_aa: CASSDGGPNSPLHF; cdr3_nt: TGTGCCAGCAGTGACGGGGGGCCGAATTCACCCCTCCACTTT; cdr3_length: 14; clone_size: -; d_call: -; v_call: TRBV6-1; j_call: TRBJ1-6
cdr3_aa: CASSVNQGDLAKNIQYF; cdr3_nt: TGTGCCAGCAGTGTAAATCAGGGCGATCTAGCCAAAAACATTCAGTACTTC; cdr3_length: 17; clone_size: -; d_call: -; v_call: TRBV2; j_call: TRBJ2-4
cdr3_aa: CASSITVTPSYEQYF; cdr3_nt: TGTGCCAGTAGTATAACGGTGACCCCCTCCTACGAGCAGTACTTC; cdr3_length: 15; clone_size: -; d_call: -; v_call: TRBV19; j_call: TRBJ2-7
cdr3_aa: CSVEAGGNEQYF; cdr3_nt: TGCAGCGTTGAGGCAGGGGGAAACGAGCAGTACTTC; cdr3_length: 12; clone_size: -; d_call: TRBD1; v_call: TRBV29-1; j_call: TRBJ2-7
cdr3_aa: CASSPPGRTDTQYF; cdr3_nt: TGTGCCAGCTCACCACCGGGGCGCACAGATACGCAGTATTTT; cdr3_length: 14; clone_size: -; d_call: -; v_call: TRBV18; j_call: TRBJ2-3
cdr3_aa: CASSLAGPMNNEQFF; cdr3_nt: TGTGCCAGCAGCTTGGCCGGGCCGATGAACAATGAGCAGTTCTTC; cdr3_length: 15; clone_size: -; d_call: -; v_call: TRBV5-6; j_call: TRBJ2-1
cdr3_aa: CASSDPGRQGNEQYF; cdr3_nt: TGTGCCAGCAGTGATCCGGGACGTCAAGGGAACGAGCAGTACTTC; cdr3_length: 15; clone_size: -; d_call: -; v_call: TRBV25-1; j_call: TRBJ2-7
cdr3_aa: CASSLTLAGAYEQYF; cdr3_nt: TGTGCCAGCAGTTTAACACTAGCGGGAGCTTACGAGCAGTACTTC; cdr3_length: 15; clone_size: -; d_call: TRBD2; v_call: TRBV27; j_call: TRBJ2-7
cdr3_aa: CASSPISGGSGYEQYF; cdr3_nt: TGTGCCAGCTCACCCATATCCGGGGGTAGCGGCTACGAGCAGTACTTC; cdr3_length: 16; clone_size: -; d_call: -; v_call: TRBV18; j_call: TRBJ2-7